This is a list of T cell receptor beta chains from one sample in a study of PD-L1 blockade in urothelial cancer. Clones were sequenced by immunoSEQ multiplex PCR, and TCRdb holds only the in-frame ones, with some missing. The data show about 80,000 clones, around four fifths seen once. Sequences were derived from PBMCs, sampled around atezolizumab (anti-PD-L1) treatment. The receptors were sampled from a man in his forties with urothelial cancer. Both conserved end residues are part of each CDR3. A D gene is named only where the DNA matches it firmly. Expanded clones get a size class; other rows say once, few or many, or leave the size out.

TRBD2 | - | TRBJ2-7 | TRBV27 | CASSLIGVRGLGVEQYF | TGTGCCAGCAGTTTAATCGGGGTGAGGGGACTAGGTGTCGAGCAGTACTTC
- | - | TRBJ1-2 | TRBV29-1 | CSVLDTTKNYGYTF | TGCAGCGTTCTTGACACAACCAAGAACTATGGCTACACCTTC
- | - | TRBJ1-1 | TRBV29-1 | CSGREGVSEAFF | TGCAGCGGACGTGAGGGGGTGTCTGAAGCTTTCTTT
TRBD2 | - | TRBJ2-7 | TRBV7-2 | CASSFKTSVVSYEQYF | TGTGCCAGCAGCTTTAAAACTAGCGTCGTCTCCTACGAGCAGTACTTC
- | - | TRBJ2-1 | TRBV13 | CASRLATEQFF | TGTGCCAGCAGACTAGCTACTGAGCAGTTCTTC
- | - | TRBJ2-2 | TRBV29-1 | CSVAERNTGELFF | TGCAGCGTTGCTGAGCGGAACACCGGGGAGCTGTTTTTT
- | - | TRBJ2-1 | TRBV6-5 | CASSLVQGNEQFF | TGTGCCAGCAGTTTGGTGCAGGGAAATGAGCAGTTCTTC
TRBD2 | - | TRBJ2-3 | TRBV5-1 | CASSGRAGGLDTQYF | TGCGCCAGCAGCGGAAGAGCGGGAGGCCTTGATACGCAGTATTTT
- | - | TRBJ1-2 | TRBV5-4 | CASSLEAGTYGYTF | TGTGCCAGCAGCTTGGAGGCAGGTACCTATGGCTACACCTTC
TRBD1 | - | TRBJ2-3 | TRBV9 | CASSEGQTSTDTQYF | TGTGCCAGCAGCGAGGGACAGACTAGCACAGATACGCAGTATTTT
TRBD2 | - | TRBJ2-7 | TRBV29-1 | CSVRHSGLADEQYF | TGCAGCGTTCGTCACTCTGGACTAGCGGACGAGCAGTACTTC
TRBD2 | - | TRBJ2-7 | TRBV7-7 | CASSQGLAGLNEQYF | TGTGCTAGCAGCCAAGGACTAGCGGGGCTGAACGAGCAGTACTTC
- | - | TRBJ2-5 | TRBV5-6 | CASSWVAGPGETQYF | TGTGCCAGCAGCTGGGTCGCGGGACCGGGGGAGACCCAGTACTTC
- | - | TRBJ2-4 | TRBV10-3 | CAISPIEGGGNIQYF | TGTGCCATCAGTCCAATAGAGGGAGGAGGAAACATTCAGTACTTC
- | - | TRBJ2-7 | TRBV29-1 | CSVTDTYEQYF | TGCAGCGTTACAGATACCTACGAGCAGTACTTC
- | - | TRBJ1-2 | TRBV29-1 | CSVFWGDYGYTF | TGCAGCGTTTTCTGGGGAGACTATGGCTACACCTTC
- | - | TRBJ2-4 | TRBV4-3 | CASSQVVAALAKNIQYF | TGCGCCAGCAGCCAAGTGGTAGCGGCCCTAGCCAAAAACATTCAGTACTTC
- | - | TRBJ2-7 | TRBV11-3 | CASSRRGSYEQYF | TGTGCCAGCAGCCGCCGGGGGTCCTACGAGCAGTACTTC
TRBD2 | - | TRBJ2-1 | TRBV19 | CASRTSGVRNEQFF | TGTGCCAGTAGGACTAGCGGGGTCCGGAATGAGCAGTTCTTC
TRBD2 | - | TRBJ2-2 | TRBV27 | CASSFKTSGNTGELFF | TGTGCCAGCAGTTTTAAAACTAGCGGGAACACCGGGGAGCTGTTTTTT
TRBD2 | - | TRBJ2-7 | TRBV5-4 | CASSLALAGYEQYF | TGTGCCAGCAGCTTGGCCCTAGCGGGGTACGAGCAGTACTTC
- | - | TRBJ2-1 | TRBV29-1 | CSVVRRDSYNEQFF | TGCAGCGTCGTTAGGAGGGACTCCTACAATGAGCAGTTCTTC
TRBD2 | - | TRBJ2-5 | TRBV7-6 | CASSLEGLASPYQETQYF | TGTGCCAGCAGCTTAGAGGGACTAGCGTCACCGTACCAAGAGACCCAGTACTTC
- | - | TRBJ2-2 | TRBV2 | CARRLGQNTGELFF | TGTGCCAGGAGATTGGGACAGAACACCGGGGAGCTGTTTTTT
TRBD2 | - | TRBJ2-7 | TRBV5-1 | CASSLGLAGVTYEQYF | TGCGCCAGCAGTCTGGGACTAGCGGGAGTAACCTACGAGCAGTACTTC
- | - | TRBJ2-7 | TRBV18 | CASSPAQADYEQYF | TGTGCCAGCTCCCCGGCCCAAGCGGACTACGAGCAGTACTTC
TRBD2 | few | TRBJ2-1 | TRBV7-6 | CASSLASGRHEQFF | TGTGCCAGCAGCTTAGCTAGCGGGAGACATGAGCAGTTCTTC